Below are 9 T cell receptor beta chains sequenced from a single sample in a study of T-cell memory formation after mild COVID-19. TCRdb independently ran MiXCR on the 5' RACE reads; one entry per CDR3 protein. The sample lists 45,000 to 55,000 distinct CDR3 sequences, 7.3% occurring once. Sequences were obtained from PBMCs or a T cell subset sorted from them (not recorded which). Every receptor here comes from a man younger than 35 who had mild COVID-19 (a few samples of this study predate the infection). Cell type and time point are not known.

The V and J genes are TRBV6-2 or TRBV6-3 and TRBJ2-5; 7 bases agree with TRBD2. There are 14 residues in the CDR3. V gave up 7 bases and J gave up 4 bases; unmatched junction bases: 9. In germline, CDR1 is MNHEY, CDR2 SVGEGT. The chain's CDR3 is CASTYGTTSETQYF. The CDR3 nucleotides are TGTGCCAGCACCTACGGGACTACCTCAGAGACCCAGTACTTC.

This clonotype was seen at least ten times. The chain links TRBV5-5 to TRBJ2-3; tentatively, D is TRBD1 (5 bases). V was trimmed by 5 bases and J by 4 bases, leaving 20 bases between them. CDR1 is SGHKS, CDR2 YYEKEE, per germline (reference sequence). The CDR3 sequence is 16 residues long. The CDR3 reads CASRSRNRLLPDTQYF. The CDR3 DNA is TGTGCCAGCAGGAGCCGTAACAGGCTCTTACCAGATACGCAGTATTTT.

This rearrangement joins TRBV7-2 to TRBJ1-3; D gene unclear. Trimming took 1 base from V and 2 from J, leaving 6 bases between them. The length of the CDR3 is 14 residues. The germline CDR1 and CDR2 sequences are SGHTA and FQGNSA. This CDR3 is CASSLGQAGNTIYF. The CDR3, as DNA: TGTGCCAGCAGCTTAGGTCAAGCTGGAAACACCATATATTTT.

The chain uses TRBV20-1 and TRBJ1-2; maybe TRBD1 (6 bases). Germline loops: CDR1 DFQATT, CDR2 SNEGSKA (reference sequence). Trimming shortened V by 3 bases and J by 4 bases, and 9 bases separated the two germline ends. The CDR3 has 12 amino acids. CDR3 in amino acids: CSASPRGYGYTF. The CDR3 DNA reads TGCAGTGCTAGTCCCAGGGGCTATGGCTACACCTTC.

This rearrangement joins TRBV7-2 to TRBJ2-1, with 7 positions matching TRBD2. With 7 bases clipped from V and 0 bases from J, the junction kept 9 bases outside the gene matches. This CDR3 contains 16 residues. CDR1 SGHTA and CDR2 FQGNSA come from the germline V gene. The CDR3 nucleotides read TGTGCCAGCAAGGAGGCCGGGGGGAGCTCCTACAATGAGCAGTTCTTC. Its translation: CASKEAGGSSYNEQFF.

This clonotype was counted between two and nine times. The chain links TRBV12-3 or TRBV12-4 to TRBJ1-1; D unclear. This CDR3 comprises 13 residues. Trimming removed 3 bases from V and 11 bases from J, with 16 bases in between. CDR3 amino acids: CASSFRALPTAFF. The CDR3 DNA reads as TGTGCCAGCAGTTTTAGGGCTCTTCCAACGGCTTTCTTT.

This clonotype has ten or more counts. The chain combines TRBV6-5 with TRBJ2-3; no clear D gene. Germline values: CDR1 MNHEY, CDR2 SVGAGI. The CDR3 is 16 residues long. V dropped 0 bases and J dropped 0 bases, with 10 bases sitting between them. The DNA for the CDR3 is TGTGCCAGCAGTTACTCGATTGCGCCTAGCACAGATACGCAGTATTTT. Translated, it gives CASSYSIAPSTDTQYF.

This clonotype was seen repeatedly, ten times or more. V gene TRBV6-2 or TRBV6-3 combines with J gene TRBJ1-5; the match to TRBD1 covers 8 bases. The J segment lost 1 base and the V segment lost 7 bases, leaving 9 bases of the junction unmatched. CDR1 is MNHEY and CDR2 is SVGEGT in the germline V gene. The CDR3 loop spans 16 amino acids. The chain's CDR3 is CASTYGGQGSNQPQHF. The CDR3 bases are TGTGCCAGCACCTATGGAGGACAGGGAAGCAATCAGCCCCAGCATTTT.

This chain connects TRBV19 to TRBJ1-1; TRBD1 agrees at 7 bases. The ends lost 6 bases at V and 5 bases at J; junction bases unmatched: 18. CDR3 length: 17 amino acids. The V gene's germline CDR1 is LNHDA and CDR2 SQIVND (reference sequence). CDR3 sequence reads: CASRNWDSTPVNTEAFF. CDR3 coding DNA: TGTGCCAGTAGGAACTGGGACAGTACACCGGTAAATACTGAAGCTTTCTTT. The entire variable domain, with the rest obtained from reference TRBV19 and TRBJ1-1, is as follows: DGGITQSPKYLFRKEGQNVTLSCEQNLNHDAMYWYRQDPGQGLRLIYYSQIVNDFQKGDIAEGYSVSREKKESFPLTVTSAQKNPTAFYLCASRNWDSTPVNTEAFFGQGTRLTVV.